What follows is one T cell receptor (beta chain) and its context. Its antigen is not known. An end of the junction does not agree with germline; a read error may underlie this. PCR involved 60 Vbeta and 13 Jbeta primers. Under the authors' procedure: It was a later analysis that counted roughly 80 million unique TCR beta chains, of which around 11 million were shared. Sequencing used immunoSEQ multiplex PCR; TCRdb keeps in-frame clones, though not all of them. V, J and clone size derive from that table, while D and trimming were established from the DNA sequence. The data show fewer than 150,000 clones, approximately 71% seen once. CDR1 SSHAT and CDR2 FNYEAQ come from the germline V gene (reference sequence). This CDR3 spans 14 amino acids. The data stem from a study of cytomegalovirus exposure and HLA in healthy donors. Regarding the study as a whole: The authors judged a highly shared variant cluster likely a sequencing artifact.

The TCR sequence derives from a woman in her fifties or sixties in good health and CMV-seronegative. The sequencing sample was made of PBMCs. The chain links TRBV7-7 to TRBJ2-3; D possibly matches TRBD1 or TRBD2 (5 bases each). The CDR3 reads CASSLASRADTQYF. The CDR3 DNA follows: TGTGCTAGCAGCTTAGCGAGCAGGGCAGATACGCAGTATTTT. Based on the CDR3 plus reference TRBV7-7 and TRBJ2-3, the full variable domain is GAGVSQSPRYKVTKRGQDVTLRCDPISSHATLYWYQQALGQGPEFLTYFNYEAQPDKSGLPSDRFSAERPEGSISTLTIQRTEQRDSAMYRCASSLASRADTQYFGPGTRLTVL.